These 19 T cell receptor beta chains originate from one sample sequenced in a study of lymphopenia after photon versus proton radiotherapy (dated by TCRdb to between 2018 and 2021). Library construction relied on the immunoSEQ multiplex PCR assay. Sourced from immuneACCESS, this table was stored by TCRdb with only in-frame sequences that have V and J called. A share of the clones is absent; for the studies checked, an unresolved V gene accounts for under half, and the remainder has no known explanation. The sample table holds 53,000 or so clones, of which about 83% were seen once. Of the sample, 25% to 35% is held by the ten largest clones. This material consisted of peripheral blood, taken from a patient treated with photon-based radiotherapy. The receptors originated from a man over 45 with gastric cancer.

The CDR3 coding sequence is TGCGCCAGCGGGATATCGAACACCGGGGAGCTGTTTTTT. This gives the protein CASGISNTGELFF. The chain is built from TRBV5-1 and TRBJ2-2; D unresolved. Per germline, CDR1 SGHRS and CDR2 YFSETQ. The V end lost 7 bases, the J end lost 0 bases, and 7 bases lay between the germline ends. This CDR3 spans 13 amino acids.

This clone was seen a handful of times. This chain connects TRBV5-4 to TRBJ2-2, with D possibly matching TRBD2 (6 bases). Looked up from germline, CDR1 is SGHNT and CDR2 is YYREEE (reference sequence). The length of the CDR3 is 15 residues. Trimming cost V 1 base and J 6 bases, with 13 bases left between them. The chain's CDR3 is CASSLMGGIPGELFF. CDR3 sequence (DNA): TGTGCCAGCAGCTTGATGGGGGGAATCCCCGGGGAGCTGTTTTTT. The full variable domain, its missing parts supplied by reference TRBV5-4 and TRBJ2-2, is ETGVTQSPTHLIKTRGQQVTLRCSSQSGHNTVSWYQQALGQGPQFIFQYYREEENGRGNFPPRFSGLQFPNYSSELNVNALELDDSALYLCASSLMGGIPGELFFGEGSRLTVL.

This chain joins TRBV30 and TRBJ2-7; D is ambiguous. The CDR3 covers 12 residues. V was pared by 7 bases and J by 0 bases, with 10 bases between. Germline V lookup: CDR1 GTSNPN, CDR2 SVGIG (reference sequence). CDR3: CAYANFSYEQYF. The CDR3, as DNA: TGTGCCTACGCGAACTTCTCCTACGAGCAGTACTTC.

The gene calls are TRBV4-3 and TRBJ2-3; no clear D. CDR3 length equals 15 residues. Germline V gives CDR1 LGHNA, CDR2 YSLEER. The germline V and J ends were trimmed by 1 base and 0 bases, with 8 bases remaining between them. The CDR3 DNA follows: TGCGCCAGCAGCCAAGGCAGCCTTAGCACAGATACGCAGTATTTT. Protein: CASSQGSLSTDTQYF.

The chain joins TRBV30 to TRBJ1-1, with no clear D. V was trimmed by 2 bases and J by 1 base, leaving 5 bases between them. The CDR3 spans 12 residues. Germline V gives CDR1 GTSNPN, CDR2 SVGIG (reference sequence). The CDR3 DNA sequence: TGTGCCTGGAGTTCAGGGAACACTGAAGCTTTCTTT. Protein product: CAWSSGNTEAFF.

The chain recombines TRBV28 with TRBJ2-2; D is ambiguous. This CDR3 is 12 amino acids long. Looked up from germline, CDR1 is MDHEN and CDR2 is SYDVKM. The V gene lost 4 bases and the J gene lost 6 bases, with 6 bases spanning the gap. The CDR3 here is CASSYKSGELFF. The CDR3 nucleotides are TGTGCCAGCAGTTACAAGTCCGGGGAGCTGTTTTTT.

The V and J genes are TRBV10-3 and TRBJ2-3; TRBD2 matches 7 bases. This CDR3 is 14 amino acids long. V lost 11 bases and J lost 0; bases outside the gene matches: 8. CDR1 is ENHRY, CDR2 SYGVKD, per germline. CDR3 protein: CASNAGVSTDTQYF. CDR3 sequence (DNA): TGTGCCTCCAATGCGGGGGTAAGCACAGATACGCAGTATTTT.

In this sample, this clone turned up once. This sequence joins TRBV11-1 and TRBJ1-1; 9 bases agree with TRBD1. CDR1 SGHAT and CDR2 FQDESV come from the germline V gene (reference sequence). CDR3 size: 15 residues. Germline trimming cut 2 bases from V and 5 bases from J; bases unmatched to any gene: 6. The CDR3 loop reads CASSLWDRVKTEAFF. The CDR3 DNA sequence: TGTGCCAGCAGCTTATGGGACAGGGTTAAAACTGAAGCTTTCTTT.

This chain joins TRBV19 and TRBJ1-1; 7 bases agree with TRBD1. CDR3 size: 13 residues. Germline CDR1 reads LNHDA; CDR2 reads SQIVND (reference sequence). V trimming: 10 bases; J trimming: 1 base; junction bases outside the gene matches: 6. As DNA, the CDR3 is TGTGCCATTAAGACAGGGAAGAACACTGAAGCTTTCTTT. The encoded protein is CAIKTGKNTEAFF.

The chain carries TRBV12-5 and TRBJ2-3; D ambiguous. CDR1 is LGHNT and CDR2 is FRNRAP in the germline V gene. V was clipped by 1 base and J by 2 bases, with 4 bases between them. This CDR3 spans 13 amino acids. CDR3 in amino acids: CASGLAYTDTQYF. The CDR3 nucleotides read TGTGCTAGTGGTTTGGCCTACACAGATACGCAGTATTTT.

The genes are TRBV2 and TRBJ1-5; D unclear. V lost 6 bases and J 1 base, leaving 7 bases between the germline ends. CDR3 length equals 13 residues. In germline, CDR1 is SNHLY, CDR2 FYNNEI. CDR3 nucleotide sequence: TGTGCCAGCAGGCGGGAGAGCAATCAGCCCCAGCATTTT. Residues: CASRRESNQPQHF.

The V gene is TRBV15, the J gene TRBJ2-2, with TRBD1 as a possible D gene (5 bases). CDR1 is LNHNV and CDR2 is YYDKDF in the germline V gene (reference sequence). V was trimmed by 1 base and J by 4 bases, leaving 10 bases between them. The CDR3 covers 15 residues. CDR3 DNA: TGTGCCACCAGCAGAGTGAGGCAGGGCACCGGGGAGCTGTTTTTT. Protein product: CATSRVRQGTGELFF.

CDR3 sequence reads: CASSYAQGGYEQYF. Here the CDR3 DNA reads TGTGCCAGCAGTTACGCCCAGGGTGGCTACGAGCAGTACTTC. V and J are TRBV6-5 and TRBJ2-7; TRBD1 might be the D (5 bases). Between the trimmed V and J ends, which lost 2 bases and 3 bases, there was a span of 11 bases. The CDR3 has 14 residues. The germline V gene encodes CDR1 MNHEY and CDR2 SVGAGI.

V and J are TRBV28 and TRBJ1-2, with D possibly being TRBD1 (6 bases). V shed 6 bases and J shed 4 bases, with 15 bases lying between them. CDR1 MDHEN and CDR2 SYDVKM come from the germline V gene. CDR3 length equals 14 residues. The CDR3: CASSHYRDPYGYTF. DNA of the CDR3: TGTGCCAGCAGCCACTACAGGGACCCCTATGGCTACACCTTC.

The chain is built from TRBV9 and TRBJ2-7; 9 positions match TRBD2. Germline CDR1 is SGDLS and CDR2 is YYNGEE. The trim removed 4 bases at V and 0 bases at J, leaving 8 bases unmatched. CDR3 size: 16 residues. This CDR3 reads CASSPLSGRSSYEQYF. The CDR3 nucleotides read TGTGCCAGCAGCCCCTTAAGCGGGAGGAGCTCCTACGAGCAGTACTTC.

The chain has TRBV29-1 and TRBJ1-1; weak D call: TRBD1 (5 bases). The CDR3 is made up of 11 amino acids. The germline V and J ends were trimmed by 4 bases and 5 bases, with 8 bases remaining between them. Per germline, CDR1 SQVTM and CDR2 ANQGSEA. The CDR3 DNA follows: TGCAGCGTTGGAAGGGGAACTGAAGCTTTCTTT. Its protein product is CSVGRGTEAFF.

The chain uses TRBV11-3 and TRBJ2-2; D call uncertain. The germline V and J ends were trimmed by 1 base and 1 base, with 4 bases remaining between them. The CDR3 sequence is 14 residues long. Germline lookup yields CDR1 SGHNT and CDR2 YENEEA. The DNA of the CDR3 is TGTGCCAGCAGCTTAGGCCTGAACACCGGGGAGCTGTTTTTT. It is translated as CASSLGLNTGELFF.

This chain joins TRBV30 and TRBJ2-1, with TRBD2 identical over 8 bases. CDR1 GTSNPN and CDR2 SVGIG come from the germline V gene (reference sequence). The CDR3 contains 14 residues. The V and J ends lost 1 base and 8 bases, in that order; junction bases with no gene match: 7. The CDR3 reads CAWSDGRAVYEQFF. CDR3 nucleotides: TGTGCCTGGAGTGACGGGAGGGCCGTGTATGAGCAGTTCTTC. The whole variable domain, filled in from reference TRBV30 and TRBJ2-1, reads SQTIHQWPATLVQPVGSPLSLECTVEGTSNPNLYWYRQAAGRGLQLLFYSVGIGQISSEVPQNLSASRPQDRQFILSSKKLLLSDSGFYLCAWSDGRAVYEQFFGPGTRLTVL.

This sequence joins TRBV9 and TRBJ2-5, with TRBD2 identical over 12 bases. The CDR3 is made up of 15 amino acids. Germline values: CDR1 SGDLS, CDR2 YYNGEE. Trimming took 0 bases from V and 9 from J; bases not matched to a gene: 6. CDR3 protein: CASSVESSGRAAQYF. The DNA of the CDR3 is TGTGCCAGCAGCGTAGAGTCTAGCGGGAGGGCGGCCCAGTACTTC.